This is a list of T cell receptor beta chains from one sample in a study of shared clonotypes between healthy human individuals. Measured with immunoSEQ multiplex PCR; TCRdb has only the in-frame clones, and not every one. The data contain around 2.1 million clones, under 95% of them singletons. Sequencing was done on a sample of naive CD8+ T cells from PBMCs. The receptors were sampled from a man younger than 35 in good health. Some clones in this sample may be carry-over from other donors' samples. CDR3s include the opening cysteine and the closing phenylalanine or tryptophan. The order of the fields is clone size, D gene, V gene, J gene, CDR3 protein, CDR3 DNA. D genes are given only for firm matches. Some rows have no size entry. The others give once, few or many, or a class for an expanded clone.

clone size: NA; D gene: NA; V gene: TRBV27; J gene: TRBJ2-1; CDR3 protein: CASRLLGYNEQFF; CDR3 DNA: TGTGCCAGCAGACTTCTGGGCTACAATGAGCAGTTCTTC
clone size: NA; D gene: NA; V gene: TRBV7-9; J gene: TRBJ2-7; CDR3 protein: CASTYDLSYEQYF; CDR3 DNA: TGTGCCAGCACTTACGACCTGAGCTACGAGCAGTACTTC
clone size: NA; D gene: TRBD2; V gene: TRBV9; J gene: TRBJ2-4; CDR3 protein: CASSPGLAESKNIQYF; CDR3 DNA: TGTGCCAGCAGCCCCGGACTAGCGGAGAGCAAAAACATTCAGTACTTC
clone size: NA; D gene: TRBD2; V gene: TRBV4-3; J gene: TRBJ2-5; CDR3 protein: CASSQTTGTSGRETQYF; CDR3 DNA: TGCGCCAGCAGCCAAACTACCGGGACTAGCGGGAGAGAGACCCAGTACTTC
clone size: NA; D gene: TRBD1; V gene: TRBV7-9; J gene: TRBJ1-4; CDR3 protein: CASSLTGTGGNEKLFF; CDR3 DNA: TGTGCCAGCAGCTTAACCGGGACAGGGGGAAATGAAAAACTGTTTTTT
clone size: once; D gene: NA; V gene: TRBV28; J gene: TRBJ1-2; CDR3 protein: CASTPRRGLDYGYTF; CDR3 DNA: TGTGCCAGCACCCCCCGGCGGGGGTTGGACTATGGCTACACCTTC
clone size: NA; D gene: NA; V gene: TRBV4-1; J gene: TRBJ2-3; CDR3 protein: CASSQEVRGTSTDTQYF; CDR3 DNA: TGCGCCAGCAGCCAAGAGGTTCGGGGGACTAGCACAGATACGCAGTATTTT
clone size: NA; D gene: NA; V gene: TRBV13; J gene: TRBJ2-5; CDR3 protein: CASKEAAQETQYF; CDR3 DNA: TGTGCCAGTAAGGAGGCCGCGCAGGAGACCCAGTACTTC
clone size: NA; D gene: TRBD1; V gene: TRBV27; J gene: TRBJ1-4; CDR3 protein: CASSLGSGTGTGQKLFF; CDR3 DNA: TGTGCCAGCAGTTTAGGCTCCGGGACAGGCACTGGACAAAAACTGTTTTTT
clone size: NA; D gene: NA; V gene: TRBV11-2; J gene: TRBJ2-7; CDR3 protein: CASSLVLLRAPHEQYF; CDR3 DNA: TGTGCCAGCAGCTTAGTTCTTTTAAGGGCCCCCCACGAGCAGTACTTC
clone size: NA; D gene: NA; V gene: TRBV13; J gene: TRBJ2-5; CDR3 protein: CASSLEGFQETQYF; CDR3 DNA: TGTGCCAGCAGCTTAGAAGGGTTCCAAGAGACCCAGTACTTC
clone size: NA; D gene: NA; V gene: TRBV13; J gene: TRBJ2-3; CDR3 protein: CASSLVGSTDTQYF; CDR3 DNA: TGTGCCAGCAGCTTAGTGGGGAGCACAGATACGCAGTATTTT
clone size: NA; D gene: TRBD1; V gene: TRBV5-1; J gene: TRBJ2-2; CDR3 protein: CASSLLRQGAGNSTGELFF; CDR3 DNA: TGCGCCAGCAGCCTGTTGCGACAGGGGGCCGGAAACTCAACCGGGGAGCTGTTTTTT
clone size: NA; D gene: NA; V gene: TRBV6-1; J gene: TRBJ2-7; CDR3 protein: CASSEGLWETTYEQYF; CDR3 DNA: TGTGCCAGCAGTGAAGGTTTGTGGGAAACAACCTACGAGCAGTACTTC
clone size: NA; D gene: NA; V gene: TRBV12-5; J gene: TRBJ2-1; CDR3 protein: CASVLEGLSSYNEQFF; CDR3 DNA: TGTGCTAGTGTTCTAGAGGGGCTAAGCTCCTACAATGAGCAGTTCTTC
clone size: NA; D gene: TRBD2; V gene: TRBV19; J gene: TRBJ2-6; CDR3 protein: CASSIYSRGFAGANVLTF; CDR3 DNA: TGTGCCAGTAGTATTTATTCGCGGGGGTTCGCCGGGGCCAACGTCCTGACTTTC
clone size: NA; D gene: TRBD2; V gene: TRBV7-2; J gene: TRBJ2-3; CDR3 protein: CASSSPGLAGRGDTQYF; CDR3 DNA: TGTGCCAGCAGCTCTCCGGGACTAGCGGGAAGAGGAGATACGCAGTATTTT
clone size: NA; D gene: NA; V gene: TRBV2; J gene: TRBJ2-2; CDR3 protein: CASSEPSTTGELFF; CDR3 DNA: TGTGCCAGCAGTGAACCTTCTACAACCGGGGAGCTGTTTTTT
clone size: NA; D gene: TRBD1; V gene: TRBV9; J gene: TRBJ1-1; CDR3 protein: CASSARNRGTEAFF; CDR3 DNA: TGTGCCAGCAGCGCGAGGAACAGGGGCACTGAAGCTTTCTTT
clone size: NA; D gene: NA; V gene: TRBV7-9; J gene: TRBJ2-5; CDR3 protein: CASSFPGTGEETQYF; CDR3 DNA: TGTGCCAGCAGCTTCCCCGGGACCGGGGAGGAGACCCAGTACTTC
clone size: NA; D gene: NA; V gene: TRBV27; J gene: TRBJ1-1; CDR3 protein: CASSLGIGYTEAFF; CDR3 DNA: TGTGCCAGCAGTTTAGGGATCGGTTACACTGAAGCTTTCTTT
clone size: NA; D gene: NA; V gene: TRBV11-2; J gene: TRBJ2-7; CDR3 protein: CASSLGGPGFYEQYF; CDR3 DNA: TGTGCCAGCAGCTTAGGGGGCCCGGGGTTCTACGAGCAGTACTTC
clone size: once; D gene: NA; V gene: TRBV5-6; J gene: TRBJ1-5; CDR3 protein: CASSLGGQPPQHF; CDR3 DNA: TGTGCCAGCAGCTTGGGCGGACAGCCGCCCCAGCATTTT
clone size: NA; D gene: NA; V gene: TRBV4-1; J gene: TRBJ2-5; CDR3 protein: CASSQDRARSETETQYF; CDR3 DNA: TGCGCCAGCAGCCAAGACAGGGCTAGATCAGAAACGGAGACCCAGTACTTC
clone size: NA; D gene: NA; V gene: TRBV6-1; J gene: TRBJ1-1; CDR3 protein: CASSEFGLNTEAFF; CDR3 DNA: TGTGCCAGCAGTGAGTTCGGTTTAAACACTGAAGCTTTCTTT
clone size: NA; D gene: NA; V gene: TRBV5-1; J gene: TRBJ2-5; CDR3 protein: CASSFEDLGETQYF; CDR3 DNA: TGCGCCAGCAGCTTTGAGGATCTAGGAGAGACCCAGTACTTC
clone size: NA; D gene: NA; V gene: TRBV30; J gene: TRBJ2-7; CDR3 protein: CAWQYPPTSYGQYF; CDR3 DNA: TGTGCCTGGCAGTATCCCCCGACCTCCTACGGGCAGTACTTC
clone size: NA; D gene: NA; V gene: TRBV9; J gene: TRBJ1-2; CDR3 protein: CASTVLTGNYGYTF; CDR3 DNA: TGTGCCAGCACCGTACTAACAGGGAACTATGGCTACACCTTC
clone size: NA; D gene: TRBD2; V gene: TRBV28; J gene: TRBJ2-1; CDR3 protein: CASSLWREYNEQFF; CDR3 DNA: TGTGCCAGCAGTTTATGGCGGGAGTACAATGAGCAGTTCTTC
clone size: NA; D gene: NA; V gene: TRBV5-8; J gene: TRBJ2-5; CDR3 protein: CASSSLFQGEETQYF; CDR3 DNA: TGTGCCAGCAGCTCACTCTTTCAGGGAGAAGAGACCCAGTACTTC
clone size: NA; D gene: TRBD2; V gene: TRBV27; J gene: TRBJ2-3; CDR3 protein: CASSFGTSGSDTQYF; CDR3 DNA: TGTGCCAGCAGTTTTGGGACTAGCGGATCCGATACGCAGTATTTT
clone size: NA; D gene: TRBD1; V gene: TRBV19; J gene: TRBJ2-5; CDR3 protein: CASSIDPGTVQETQYF; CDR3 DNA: TGTGCCAGTAGTATAGATCCAGGGACAGTTCAAGAGACCCAGTACTTC
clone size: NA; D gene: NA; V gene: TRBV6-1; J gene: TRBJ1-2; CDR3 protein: CASSEYARRDNYGYTF; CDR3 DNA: TGTGCCAGCAGTGAATATGCTAGGAGGGATAACTATGGCTACACCTTC